Presented here are 13 T cell receptor beta chains from one specimen sequenced in a study of T cells in women clearing cervical HPV infection. Produced via immunoSEQ multiplex PCR; TCRdb's table is partial and in-frame only. This sample contains about 35,000 clones. The sequencing sample was made of blood buffy coat. Receptor source: a woman aged 18 to 75 with a cervical HPV16 infection that either progressed to CIN3+ or cleared (not recorded which).

As regards this clone: The read finishes 3 residues shy of the CDR3 end, and the germline J gene is used to complete it. This chain joins TRBV2 and TRBJ1-4, with 8 nucleotides matching TRBD1. Germline assignment: CDR1 SNHLY and CDR2 FYNNEI. This CDR3 region has 13 residues. V gave up 6 bases and J gave up 7 bases; unmatched junction bases: 4. Partial CDR3 DNA: TGTGCCAGCAGGGACAGGGAACTTGAAAAA. Translation gives CASRDRELEK. The entire CDR3 reads CASRDRELEKLFF.

A note on this clone: The read is 3 residues too short to cover the CDR3 end, so that end is filled in from the germline J gene. The genes are TRBV20-1 and TRBJ2-2; TRBD2 agrees at 8 bases. The J segment lost 3 bases and the V segment lost 2 bases, leaving 5 bases of the junction unmatched. The CDR3 runs to 15 residues. Germline V gene lookup returns CDR1 DFQATT and CDR2 SNEGSKA (reference sequence). CDR3 bases read: TGCAGTGCTAGATTCGGCGGGAGGCACACCGGGGAG. It yields the protein CSARFGGRHTGE. The full-length CDR3 reads as CSARFGGRHTGELFF.

Points on this clone: The read stops 3 residues short of the end of the CDR3; the missing end is completed from the germline J gene. The rearrangement joins TRBV5-1 to TRBJ2-2; perhaps TRBD1 as D (5 bases). The germline CDR1 and CDR2 sequences are SGHRS and YFSETQ. The CDR3 contains 16 residues. The CDR3 bases that were read are TGCGCCAGCAGCTTGTATGGGGCGGCAACTAATGAAAAG. It is translated as CASSLYGAATNEK. In full, the CDR3 is CASSLYGAATNEKLFF.

Concerning this clone itself: The sequenced fragment ends 3 residues before the CDR3 boundary, so the rest is inferred from the germline J gene. The V and J genes are TRBV7-8 and TRBJ2-7, with D possibly matching TRBD2 (6 bases). V was shortened by 2 bases and J by 6 bases, with 14 bases between the two germline ends. Germline CDR1 SGHVS, CDR2 FQNEAQ. CDR3 size: 14 residues. Partial CDR3 DNA: TGTGCCAGCAGCTTAACCGGGACTCCTTTCGAG. Residues: CASSLTGTPFE. The whole CDR3 sequence reads CASSLTGTPFEQYF.

As regards this clone: The observed sequence ends 3 residues before the CDR3 terminus, with the missing tail filled in from the germline J gene. This chain connects TRBV19 to TRBJ2-4, with D maybe TRBD2 (5 bases). Germline-derived CDR1 and CDR2 are LNHDA and SQIVND (reference sequence). This CDR3 is built from 12 residues. CDR3 bases read: TGTGCCAGTATTCGGGGAGACTATGGT. Translation gives CASIRGDYG. The full CDR3 sequence reads CASIRGDYGQYF.

Concerning this clone: The read gets to within 3 residues of the CDR3 end, and the germline J gene fills in the rest. The chain uses TRBV7-8 and TRBJ1-2, with D perhaps TRBD1 (5 bases). The germline CDR1 and CDR2 sequences are SGHVS and FQNEAQ. The CDR3 contains 15 residues. V was shortened by 4 bases and J by 4 bases, with 16 bases between the two germline ends. The covered CDR3 bases are TGTGCCAGCAGCTCCCCTTCGGGGGGTGGCTATGGC. Protein product: CASSSPSGGGYG. The whole CDR3 sequence reads CASSSPSGGGYGYTF.

The part of the CDR3 DNA that was read is TGTGCCAGTAGTTCGGGTTCGCAAGAGACC. This encodes CASSSGSQET. The entire CDR3 protein is CASSSGSQETQYF. This rearrangement joins TRBV19 to TRBJ2-5; D gene ambiguous. The read finishes 3 residues shy of the CDR3 end, and the germline J gene is used to complete it. Trimming pared 5 bases from V and 2 bases from J, leaving 9 bases between. Germline V gives CDR1 LNHDA, CDR2 SQIVND (reference sequence). This CDR3 contains 13 residues.

For this clone: The read gets to within 3 residues of the CDR3 end, and the germline J gene fills in the rest. V is TRBV20-1 and J is TRBJ1-5, with D perhaps matching TRBD1 (6 bases). Germline CDR1 is DFQATT and CDR2 is SNEGSKA (reference sequence). CDR3 length: 13 residues. V lost 6 bases, J lost 6 bases, and 15 bases lay in between. The CDR3 sequence: CSAADSLTQPQHF. The CDR3 bases that were read are TGCAGTGCCGCGGACAGTCTGACTCAGCCC.

Remarks on this clone: The read ends 3 residues early relative to the CDR3; the germline J gene fills the gap. The gene calls are TRBV20-1 and TRBJ2-1; D not resolved. Deletions cut 2 bases from V and 8 bases from J, with 7 bases between. The germline V gene has CDR1 DFQATT and CDR2 SNEGSKA (reference sequence). This CDR3 has 11 amino acids. The DNA read from the CDR3 is TGCAGTGCTAGACATAGGGATGAG. It yields the protein CSARHRDE. The full CDR3 sequence reads CSARHRDEQFF.

Comments on this clone: The CDR3 is cut off 3 residues early in the read; its end comes from the germline J gene. This rearrangement joins TRBV19 to TRBJ1-5; 10 positions match TRBD1. CDR1 and CDR2 from the germline V gene are LNHDA and SQIVND (reference sequence). There are 14 residues in the CDR3. V shed 4 bases and J 7 bases; nucleotides not matched to a gene: 4. Incomplete CDR3 DNA: TGTGCCAGTAGTACGACAGGGGGCGAACAGCCC. This gives the protein CASSTTGGEQP. The whole CDR3 region reads CASSTTGGEQPQHF.

To note about this clone: The CDR3 goes on 3 residues after the read ends, and that part is filled in from the germline J gene. V gene TRBV7-3 combines with J gene TRBJ1-1, with TRBD1 as a possible D gene (6 bases). The CDR3 is 14 amino acids. In germline, CDR1 is SGHTA, CDR2 FQGTGA. V was trimmed by 5 bases and J by 1 base, leaving 11 bases between them. The CDR3 loop is CASSQGGGNTEAFF. The part of the CDR3 DNA that was read is TGTGCCAGCAGCCAAGGAGGGGGGAACACTGAA.

Concerning this clone itself: The read finishes 3 residues shy of the CDR3 end, and the germline J gene is used to complete it. This rearrangement joins TRBV7-9 to TRBJ2-3; the match to TRBD2 covers 8 bases. V dropped 8 bases and J dropped 3; count of bases not matched to a gene: 10. The CDR3 totals 15 residues. Germline CDR1 and CDR2: SEHNR and FQNEAQ (reference sequence). The CDR3 bases that were read are TGTGCCAGCGGACCGCGGGAGGTCAGGACAGATACG. Its protein is CASGPREVRTDT. In full, the CDR3 reads CASGPREVRTDTQYF. The full variable domain, with the rest looked up from reference TRBV7-9 and TRBJ2-3, is DTGVSQNPRHKITKRGQNVTFRCDPISEHNRLYWYRQTLGQGPEFLTYFQNEAQLEKSRLLSDRFSAERPKGSFSTLEIQRTEQGDSAMYLCASGPREVRTDTQYFGPGTRLTVL.

Comment on this clone: The read stops 3 residues short of the end of the CDR3; the missing end is completed from the germline J gene. The V and J genes are TRBV2 and TRBJ2-7; 9 positions agree with TRBD1. The germline V gene encodes CDR1 SNHLY and CDR2 FYNNEI. This CDR3 has 14 residues. J was trimmed by 3 bases and V by 6 bases; bases with no gene match: 6. The DNA read from the CDR3 is TGTGCCAGCAGCTGGGGACAGGGCGGCTACGAG. Protein: CASSWGQGGYE. The full CDR3 protein is CASSWGQGGYEQYF. Supplemented by reference TRBV2 and TRBJ2-7, the full variable domain reads EPEVTQTPSHQVTQMGQEVILRCVPISNHLYFYWYRQILGQKVEFLVSFYNNEISEKSEIFDDQFSVERPDGSNFTLKIRSTKLEDSAMYFCASSWGQGGYEQYFGPGTRLTVT.